This T cell receptor (beta chain) was identified during a study of metastatic and nonmetastatic thyroid tumors. Broader study findings: For both blood and tumor, malignant thyroid tumors reportedly showed significantly higher TCR beta diversity than benign nodules did.

All patients were untreated before thyroid surgery. In regard to this clone: The antigen is unknown. At one end, the junction sequence differs from germline, possibly due to a read error.

CDR1 is LGHNA and CDR2 is YNFKEQ in the germline V gene. The CDR3 runs 15 residues. In the authors' workflow: A papillary thyroid cancer distant-metastasis classifier was built from CDR3 differences across clinicopathological groups. TCRdb reassembled clones from the PCR reads with MiXCR. What appears here as the V and J calls and clone size reflects TCRdb's work, not the paper's. The sample lists fewer than 15,000 clones; around 30% were seen once. Sequenced sample: tumor tissue. The V gene is TRBV4-2, the J gene TRBJ2-2, with D perhaps TRBD2 (6 bases). The receptor was derived from a female donor with papillary thyroid cancer or a benign thyroid nodule (not recorded which). Some clones in this sample may be carry-over from other donors' samples. CDR3 in amino acids: CAISQEEGNTGELFF. CDR3 nucleotide sequence: TGTGCCATCAGCCAAGAGGAGGGAAACACCGGGGAGCTGTTTTTT.